This T cell receptor (beta chain) was found in a study of blood T cell repertoires in COVID-19. Study-level background: COVID-19 samples, acute and convalescent, were from the United States, Italy and Spain. PBMCs, B-cell-depleted T cells, or T cells were the source of the cDNA or gDNA that made up the material.

Original handling: Researchers report that nucleated cell counts were estimated from reference gene primer amplification. Produced via immunoSEQ multiplex PCR; TCRdb's table is partial and in-frame only. V and J calls and clone size come straight from that table; D and trimming were deduced from the DNA. This table has 30,000 to 50,000 clones, approximately 85% appearing once. J lost 5 bases, V lost 3 bases, and 7 bases had no gene match. The CDR3 runs 16 residues. Germline assignment: CDR1 MNHEY and CDR2 SMNVEV (reference sequence). Sequences were obtained from peripheral blood. The receptor was derived from a human donor in a cohort sampled during active COVID-19. The chain links TRBV27 to TRBJ2-2; 9 bases fit TRBD2. CDR3 nucleotide sequence: TGTGCCAGCAGTTTTCCGCGGGGGGGCGGGACCGGGGAGCTGTTTTTT. This gives the protein CASSFPRGGGTGELFF.